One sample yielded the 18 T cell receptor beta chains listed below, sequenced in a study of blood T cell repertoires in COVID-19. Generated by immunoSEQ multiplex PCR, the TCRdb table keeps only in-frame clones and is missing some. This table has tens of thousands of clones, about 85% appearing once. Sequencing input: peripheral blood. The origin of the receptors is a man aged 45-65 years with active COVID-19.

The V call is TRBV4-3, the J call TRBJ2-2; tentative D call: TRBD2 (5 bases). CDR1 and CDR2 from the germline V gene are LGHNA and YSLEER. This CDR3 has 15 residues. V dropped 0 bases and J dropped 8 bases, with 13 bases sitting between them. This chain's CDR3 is CASSQETQPGGELFF. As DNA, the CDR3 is TGCGCCAGCAGCCAAGAAACCCAGCCGGGGGGGGAGCTGTTTTTT.

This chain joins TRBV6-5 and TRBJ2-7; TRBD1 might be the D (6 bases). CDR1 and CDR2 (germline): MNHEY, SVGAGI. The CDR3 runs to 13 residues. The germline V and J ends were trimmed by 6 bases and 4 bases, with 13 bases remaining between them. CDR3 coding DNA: TGTGCCAGCAGATCAGGGGCCGGGTACGAGCAGTACTTC. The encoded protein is CASRSGAGYEQYF.

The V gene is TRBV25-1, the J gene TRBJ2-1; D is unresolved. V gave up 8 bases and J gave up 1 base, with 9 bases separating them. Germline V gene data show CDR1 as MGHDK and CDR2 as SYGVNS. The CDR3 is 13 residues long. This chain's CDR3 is CASGSISYNEQFF. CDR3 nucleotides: TGTGCCAGCGGCAGTATATCCTACAATGAGCAGTTCTTC.

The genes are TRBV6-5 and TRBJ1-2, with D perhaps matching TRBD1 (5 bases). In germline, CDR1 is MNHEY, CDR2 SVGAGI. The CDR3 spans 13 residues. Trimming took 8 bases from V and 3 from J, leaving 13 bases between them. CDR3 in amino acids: CASHTSTDYGYTF. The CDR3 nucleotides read TGTGCCAGCCATACGTCGACAGACTATGGCTACACCTTC.

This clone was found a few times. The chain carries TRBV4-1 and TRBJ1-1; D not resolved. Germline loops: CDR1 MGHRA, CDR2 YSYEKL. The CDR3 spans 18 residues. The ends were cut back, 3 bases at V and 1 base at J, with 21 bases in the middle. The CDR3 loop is CASSHPWFVPIENTEAFF. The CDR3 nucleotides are TGCGCCAGCAGCCACCCATGGTTTGTGCCTATCGAGAACACTGAAGCTTTCTTT.

DNA of the CDR3: TGCGCCAGCAGCCAAGACCCGGGTGTGGACACTGAAGCTTTCTTT. As protein: CASSQDPGVDTEAFF. V is TRBV4-1 and J is TRBJ1-1; D is undetermined. Looked up from germline, CDR1 is MGHRA and CDR2 is YSYEKL. Trimming stripped 0 bases from V and 3 bases from J, with 11 bases between. The CDR3 is 15 amino acids.

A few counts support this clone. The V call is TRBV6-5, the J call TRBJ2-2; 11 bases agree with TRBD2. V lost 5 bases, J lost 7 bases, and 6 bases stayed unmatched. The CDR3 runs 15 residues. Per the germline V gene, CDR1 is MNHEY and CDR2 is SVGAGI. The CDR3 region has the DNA TGTGCCAGCAGTAAGACTAGCGGGGTTGGCGGGGAGCTGTTTTTT. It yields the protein CASSKTSGVGGELFF.

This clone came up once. The CDR3 loop reads CASSLNSAGLGNTIYF. The DNA of the CDR3 is TGTGCCAGCAGCTTGAACTCCGCAGGGCTAGGAAACACCATATATTTT. The chain carries TRBV5-4 and TRBJ1-3; D is possibly TRBD1 (5 bases). The CDR3 is 16 amino acids. V was clipped by 1 base and J by 4 bases, with 15 bases between them. CDR1 and CDR2 from the germline V gene are SGHNT and YYREEE (reference sequence).

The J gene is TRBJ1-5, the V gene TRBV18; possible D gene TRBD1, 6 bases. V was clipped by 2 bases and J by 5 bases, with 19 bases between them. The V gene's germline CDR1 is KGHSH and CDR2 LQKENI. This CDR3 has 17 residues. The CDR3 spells CASSPGGLTGSYQPQHF. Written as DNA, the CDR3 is TGTGCCAGCTCACCAGGGGGCCTAACCGGGTCCTATCAGCCCCAGCATTTT. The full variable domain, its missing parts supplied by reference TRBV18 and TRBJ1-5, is NAGVMQNPRHLVRRRGQEARLRCSPMKGHSHVYWYRQLPEEGLKFMVYLQKENIIDESGMPKERFSAEFPKEGPSILRIQQVVRGDSAAYFCASSPGGLTGSYQPQHFGDGTRLSIL.

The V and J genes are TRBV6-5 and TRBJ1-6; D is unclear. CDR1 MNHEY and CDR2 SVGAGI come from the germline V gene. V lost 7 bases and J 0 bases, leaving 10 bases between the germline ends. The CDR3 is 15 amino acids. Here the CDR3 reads CASTKMSSYNSPLHF. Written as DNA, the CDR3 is TGTGCCAGCACGAAGATGAGCTCCTATAATTCACCCCTCCACTTT.

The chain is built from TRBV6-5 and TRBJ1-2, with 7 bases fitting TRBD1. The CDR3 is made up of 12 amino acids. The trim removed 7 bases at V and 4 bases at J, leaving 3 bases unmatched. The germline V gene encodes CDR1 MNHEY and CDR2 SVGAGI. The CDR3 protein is CASTRQGYGYTF. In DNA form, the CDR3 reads TGTGCCAGCACTCGACAGGGCTATGGCTACACCTTC.

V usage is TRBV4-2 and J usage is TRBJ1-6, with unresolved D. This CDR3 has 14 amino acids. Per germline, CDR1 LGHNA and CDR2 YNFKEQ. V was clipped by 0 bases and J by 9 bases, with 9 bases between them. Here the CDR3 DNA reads TGTGCCAGCAGCCAAGAGACTCCCCTTTCACCCCTCCACTTT. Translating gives CASSQETPLSPLHF.

The CDR3 sequence: CASSPLGQTDTQYF. The CDR3 region has the DNA TGTGCCAGCTCACCCCTAGGACAGACAGATACGCAGTATTTT. The rearrangement uses TRBV18 and TRBJ2-3; possibly TRBD1 for D (6 bases). Germline CDR1 KGHSH, CDR2 LQKENI. Trimming cost V 3 bases and J 3 bases, with 10 bases left between them. The CDR3 is 14 residues long. Complete variable domain (other parts from reference TRBV18 and TRBJ2-3): NAGVMQNPRHLVRRRGQEARLRCSPMKGHSHVYWYRQLPEEGLKFMVYLQKENIIDESGMPKERFSAEFPKEGPSILRIQQVVRGDSAAYFCASSPLGQTDTQYFGPGTRLTVL.

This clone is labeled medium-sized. CDR3 loop: CATDPGQGSGELFF. The CDR3 region has the DNA TGTGCCACCGATCCGGGACAGGGGTCCGGGGAGCTGTTTTTT. V gene TRBV24-1 combines with J gene TRBJ2-2; 10 positions match TRBD1. The germline V gene has CDR1 KGHDR and CDR2 SFDVKD. The length of the CDR3 is 14 residues. Trimming at V came to 9 bases and at J to 6 bases, leaving 6 bases not matched to a gene.

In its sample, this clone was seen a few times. CDR3 amino acids: CASTGLAAETQYF. In DNA form, the CDR3 reads TGTGCCAGCACGGGACTAGCGGCGGAGACCCAGTACTTC. The chain combines TRBV6-5 with TRBJ2-5; 11 bases agree with TRBD2. With 7 bases clipped from V and 5 bases from J, the junction kept 3 bases outside the gene matches. This CDR3 is 13 amino acids long. From germline, CDR1 is MNHEY and CDR2 SVGAGI.

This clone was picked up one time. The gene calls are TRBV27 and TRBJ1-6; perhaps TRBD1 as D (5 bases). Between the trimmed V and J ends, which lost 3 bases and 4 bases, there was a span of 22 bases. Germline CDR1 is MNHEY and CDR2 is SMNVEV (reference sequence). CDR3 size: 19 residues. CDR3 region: CASSFDRAGFKWYNSPLHF. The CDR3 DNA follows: TGTGCCAGCAGTTTCGACAGAGCTGGCTTCAAGTGGTATAATTCACCCCTCCACTTT.

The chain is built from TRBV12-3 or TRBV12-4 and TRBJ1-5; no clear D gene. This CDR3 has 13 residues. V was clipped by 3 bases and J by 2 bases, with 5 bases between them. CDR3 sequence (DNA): TGTGCCAGCAGTTTTAGCCGCAATCAGCCCCAGCATTTT. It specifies CASSFSRNQPQHF.

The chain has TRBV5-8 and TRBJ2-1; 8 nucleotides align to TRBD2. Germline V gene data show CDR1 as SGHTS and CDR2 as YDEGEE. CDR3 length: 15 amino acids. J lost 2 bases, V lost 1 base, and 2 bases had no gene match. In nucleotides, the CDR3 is TGTGCCAGCAGCTTGCTGCGGGGGGCCTACAATGAGCAGTTCTTC. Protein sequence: CASSLLRGAYNEQFF. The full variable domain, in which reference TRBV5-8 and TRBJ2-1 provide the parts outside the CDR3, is EAGVTQSPTHLIKTRGQQATLRCSPISGHTSVYWYQQALGLGLQFLLWYDEGEERNRGNFPPRFSGRQFPNYSSELNVNALELEDSALYLCASSLLRGAYNEQFFGPGTRLTVL.